This TCR beta chain derives from a study of graft-versus-host responses after intestinal transplantation. Across the whole study: Tacrolimus and steroids were given for about 3 years to all recipients after anti-thymocyte globulin induction.

Data came from immunoSEQ multiplex PCR; TCRdb stores just in-frame clones and leaves some out. The sample records 65,000 to 85,000 clones, around nine tenths being singletons. Of note for this clone: Its antigen remains unidentified.

Whole-study findings and limits: Peak circulating GvH clone levels were associated with early post-transplant HvG declines. Recipient marrow showed GvH clones, some seen first in ileum or blood. The study found high graft-versus-host to host-versus-graft clonal ratios in allografts of patients with graft-donor T cell macrochimerism.

Germline V lookup: CDR1 SGHDT, CDR2 YYEEEE. The CDR3 runs 16 residues. Trimming took 5 bases from V and 2 from J, leaving 18 bases between them. Sequenced here: unstimulated CD8+ T cells sorted from spleen or lymph node cells, sampled before transplant. This TCR was recovered from a human donor who was the organ donor for an intestinal transplant. This chain connects TRBV5-6 to TRBJ2-3; D is unresolved. DNA for the CDR3: TGTGCCAGCAGTCCGCCCAGTCTGGGCCTCACAGATACGCAGTATTTT. This sequence encodes CASSPPSLGLTDTQYF. The entire variable domain, with the rest obtained from reference TRBV5-6 and TRBJ2-3, is as follows: DAGVTQSPTHLIKTRGQQVTLRCSPKSGHDTVSWYQQALGQGPQFIFQYYEEEERQRGNFPDRFSGHQFPNYSSELNVNALLLGDSALYLCASSPPSLGLTDTQYFGPGTRLTVL.